A selection of T cell receptor beta chains follows, all from one sample in a study of Tregs in tolerant kidney transplant recipients. Their antigens remain unidentified. The method was immunoSEQ multiplex PCR; TCRdb's version includes in-frame clones alone and lacks a portion of them. Altogether a few thousand clones are present, roughly 89% being singletons, with the ten largest covering 3% to 4.5%. The input for sequencing was Tregs from blood cultured with allogeneic cells, taken before the transplant. All receptors come from a human patient who received a combined kidney and bone marrow transplant. Each CDR3 is given with its conserved first and last residue. A D gene is named only where the DNA matches it firmly. Clone size appears in some rows only: once, few, many, or a class for an expanded clone.

abundance	v_gene	d_gene	j_gene	CDR3aa	CDR3nt
-	TRBV5-5	TRBD2	TRBJ2-7	CASSLAGTSSYEQYF	TGTGCCAGCAGCTTGGCCGGGACTAGCTCCTACGAGCAGTACTTC
-	TRBV6-4	TRBD1	TRBJ1-6	CASSLRTGWDSPLHF	TGTGCCAGCAGCCTTAGGACAGGGTGGGATTCACCCCTCCACTTT
-	TRBV5-1	-	TRBJ1-2	CASSRDREYGYTF	TGCGCCAGCAGCCGGGACCGGGAATATGGCTACACCTTC
-	TRBV2	-	TRBJ1-6	CASSVPTLGPNSPLHF	TGTGCCAGCAGTGTCCCGACATTGGGACCCAATTCACCCCTCCACTTT
-	TRBV21-1	-	TRBJ1-2	CASSPVNTDNYGYTF	TGTGCCAGCAGTCCTGTTAACACAGACAACTATGGCTACACTTTC
-	TRBV27	TRBD1	TRBJ2-2	CATKTGLTGELFF	TGTGCCACAAAGACAGGGCTCACCGGGGAGCTGTTTTTT
-	TRBV27	-	TRBJ1-1	CASSFGGKNTEAFF	TGTGCCAGCAGTTTTGGGGGGAAGAACACTGAAGCTTTCTTT
once	TRBV30	-	TRBJ1-1	CAWSVRRNTEAFF	TGTGCCTGGAGTGTACGGCGGAACACTGAAGCTTTCTTT
-	TRBV4-1	-	TRBJ2-1	CASSRGPEQFF	TGCGCCAGCTCTCGGGGCCCAGAGCAGTTCTTC
-	TRBV5-4	TRBD1	TRBJ2-7	CASSPEDRAGEQYF	TGTGCCAGCAGCCCAGAGGACAGGGCGGGCGAGCAGTACTTC
-	TRBV5-1	-	TRBJ2-7	CASSQEGGEQYF	TGCGCCAGCAGCCAGGAGGGGGGCGAGCAGTACTTC
-	TRBV27	TRBD2	TRBJ2-7	CASSPRTSGRVFYEQYF	TGTGCCAGCAGTCCCCGGACTAGCGGGAGGGTTTTCTACGAGCAGTACTTC
-	TRBV5-1	-	TRBJ1-2	CASSLEGDAVRGYTF	TGCGCCAGCAGCTTGGAAGGGGACGCCGTCCGGGGCTACACCTTC
once	TRBV19	TRBD2	TRBJ2-2	CASSISRGGSTGELFF	TGTGCCAGTAGTATTAGTCGGGGCGGGAGCACCGGGGAGCTGTTTTTT
-	TRBV5-1	TRBD1	TRBJ1-1	CASGIGQGFGLAGAFF	TGCGCCAGCGGCATCGGACAGGGGTTTGGGCTTGCAGGAGCTTTCTTT
-	TRBV5-1	TRBD1	TRBJ1-1	CASSRELGTGIRKAFF	TGCGCCAGCAGTCGCGAATTGGGGACAGGGATCAGGAAAGCTTTCTTT
once	TRBV11-3	-	TRBJ2-1	CASSLVASSNEQFF	TGTGCCAGCAGCTTAGTCGCTAGCTCGAATGAGCAGTTCTTC
few	TRBV30	-	TRBJ2-2	CAWMEVGGLAGELFF	TGTGCCTGGATGGAAGTAGGGGGGCTGGCCGGGGAGCTGTTTTTT
-	TRBV7-9	-	TRBJ2-7	CASSLKTKQYF	TGTGCCAGCAGCTTAAAAACAAAGCAGTACTTC
-	TRBV29-1	-	TRBJ1-3	CSVVQNSGNTIYF	TGCAGCGTTGTCCAGAACTCTGGAAACACCATATATTTT
-	TRBV15	-	TRBJ1-3	CATSIGTRTAGNTIYF	TGTGCCACCAGCATCGGTACCCGTACCGCTGGAAACACCATATATTTT
-	TRBV12-5	TRBD1	TRBJ1-5	CASGLDKTGGGNQPQHF	TGTGCTAGTGGTTTGGATAAAACAGGGGGGGGCAATCAGCCCCAGCATTTT
few	TRBV2	TRBD1	TRBJ2-2	CASSRQGLDGTGELFF	TGTGCCAGCAGTAGACAGGGTTTGGATGGCACCGGGGAGCTGTTTTTT
-	TRBV7-9	-	TRBJ2-2	CASSFEPSSRANTGELFF	TGTGCCAGCAGCTTCGAACCCTCTTCCAGGGCGAACACCGGGGAGCTGTTTTTT
-	TRBV5-1	TRBD1	TRBJ1-1	CASSRGTGNTEAFF	TGCGCCAGCAGCAGGGGGACAGGGAACACTGAAGCTTTCTTT
once	TRBV25-1	-	TRBJ1-1	CASSVPPPRDTEAFF	TGTGCCAGCAGTGTGCCCCCCCCCAGGGACACTGAAGCTTTCTTT
-	TRBV11-2	TRBD1	TRBJ1-1	CASSPGQGDTEAFF	TGTGCCAGCAGCCCCGGACAGGGAGACACTGAAGCTTTCTTT
-	TRBV6-1	-	TRBJ2-7	CASSKTYEQYF	TGTGCCAGCAGTAAAACCTACGAGCAGTACTTC
once	TRBV6-1	TRBD1	TRBJ2-2	CASTRGTGELFF	TGTGCCAGCACCAGGGGGACCGGGGAGCTGTTTTTT
once	TRBV19	TRBD2	TRBJ2-1	CASSRTSGGSSYNEQFF	TGTGCCAGTAGCCGGACTAGCGGGGGAAGCTCCTACAATGAGCAGTTCTTC
-	TRBV11-3	-	TRBJ2-2	CASSLVAGELFF	TGTGCCAGCAGCTTAGTAGCCGGGGAGCTGTTTTTT
once	TRBV2	-	TRBJ2-5	CASSDQGAPEETQYF	TGTGCCAGCAGTGATCAAGGAGCGCCTGAAGAGACCCAGTACTTC
-	TRBV2	-	TRBJ2-5	CASSWLALVQETQYF	TGTGCCAGCAGCTGGTTAGCGCTGGTCCAAGAGACCCAGTACTTC
-	TRBV2	TRBD2	TRBJ2-1	CALQKGPRASGGFSYNEQFF	TGTGCCCTCCAGAAGGGGCCAAGGGCTAGCGGGGGGTTCTCCTACAATGAGCAGTTCTTC
once	TRBV27	-	TRBJ2-7	CASSSRDLAGWEQYF	TGTGCCAGCAGTTCCCGGGACCTCGCCGGCTGGGAGCAGTACTTC
-	TRBV19	TRBD1	TRBJ1-3	CASSRQGVAGNTIYF	TGTGCCAGTAGTAGACAGGGAGTCGCTGGAAACACCATATATTTT
-	TRBV19	-	TRBJ1-1	CASRGGGTEAFF	TGTGCGTCACGGGGCGGGGGCACTGAAGCTTTCTTT
-	TRBV2	-	TRBJ2-7	CASRDYEQYF	TGTGCCAGTAGAGACTATGAGCAGTACTTC
-	TRBV6-5	-	TRBJ1-5	CASSYSNSNQPQHF	TGTGCCAGCAGTTACTCCAATAGCAATCAGCCCCAGCATTTT
-	TRBV5-1	-	TRBJ2-2	CASSPRWTVPGELFF	TGCGCCAGCAGCCCCCGCTGGACTGTCCCCGGGGAGCTGTTTTTT
-	TRBV28	-	TRBJ1-2	CASKSSDINYGYTF	TGTGCCAGCAAGTCCAGCGATATTAACTATGGCTACACCTTC
-	TRBV19	-	TRBJ1-5	CASSMGSNSNQPQHF	TGTGCCAGTAGTATGGGTTCTAATAGCAATCAGCCCCAGCATTTT
-	TRBV5-1	-	TRBJ2-7	CASSSPKVPYEQYF	TGCGCCAGCAGCTCTCCCAAGGTCCCCTACGAGCAGTACTTC
-	TRBV5-4	-	TRBJ1-4	CASSPSLDSNEKLFF	TGTGCCAGCAGCCCCTCCCTGGACAGTAATGAAAAACTGTTTTTT
-	TRBV6-6	-	TRBJ1-2	CASRGNYGYTF	TGTGCCAGCAGGGGGAACTATGGCTACACCTTC
-	TRBV7-9	-	TRBJ2-1	CASSTTHMPEQFF	TGTGCCAGCAGCACAACCCACATGCCTGAGCAGTTCTTC
-	TRBV5-5	-	TRBJ1-2	CASSLGREGGYGYTF	TGTGCCAGCAGCTTGGGGAGGGAGGGTGGCTATGGCTACACCTTC
-	TRBV5-6	-	TRBJ2-1	CASSLVDNEQFF	TGTGCCAGCAGCTTAGTAGACAATGAGCAGTTCTTC
-	TRBV7-9	TRBD1	TRBJ2-1	CAGTGGALNEQFF	TGTGCCGGAACAGGGGGCGCACTCAATGAGCAGTTCTTC
few	TRBV19	-	TRBJ1-3	CASSIQGGNTIYF	TGTGCCAGTAGTATCCAGGGTGGAAACACCATATATTTT
-	TRBV2	-	TRBJ1-2	CASRWTTNYGYTF	TGTGCCAGCAGATGGACAACTAACTATGGCTACACCTTC
-	TRBV6-6	TRBD2	TRBJ2-1	CASSYSIGGGYNEQFF	TGTGCCAGCAGTTACTCGATAGGCGGGGGATACAATGAGCAGTTCTTC
-	TRBV5-1	TRBD1	TRBJ2-5	CASSMDRVETQYF	TGCGCCAGCAGCATGGACAGGGTTGAGACCCAGTACTTC